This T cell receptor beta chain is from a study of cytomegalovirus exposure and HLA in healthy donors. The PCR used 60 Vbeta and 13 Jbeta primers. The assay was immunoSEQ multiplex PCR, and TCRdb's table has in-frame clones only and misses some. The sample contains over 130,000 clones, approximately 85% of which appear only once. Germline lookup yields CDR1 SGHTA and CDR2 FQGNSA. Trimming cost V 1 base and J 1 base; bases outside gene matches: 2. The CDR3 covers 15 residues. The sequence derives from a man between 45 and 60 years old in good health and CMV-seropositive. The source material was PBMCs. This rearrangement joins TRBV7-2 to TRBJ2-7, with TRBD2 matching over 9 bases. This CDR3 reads CASSLGLAESYEQYF. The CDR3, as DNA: TGTGCCAGCAGCTTAGGACTAGCGGAGTCCTACGAGCAGTACTTC.